The clone carrying this TCR beta chain showed up just once. The antigen is undetermined. The study ran its PCR with 60 Vbeta and 13 Jbeta primers. Sequencing used immunoSEQ multiplex PCR; TCRdb keeps in-frame clones, though not all of them. The sample contains around 88,000 clones, under 80% of which appear only once. This sample was included in a study of cytomegalovirus exposure and HLA in healthy donors. Study details: Sequencing of about 179 million T cells in an earlier analysis found 100 million or so unique TCR beta sequences.

Study-level points and caveats: The authors excluded some V segments, including TRBV6-2 and TRBV6-3, as indistinguishable.

The trim removed 5 bases at V and 0 bases at J, leaving 11 bases unmatched. CDR3 size: 19 residues. Germline V gene data show CDR1 as SGHNT and CDR2 as YENEEA. The V and J genes are TRBV11-3 and TRBJ2-3, with 13 positions matching TRBD2. The sequenced material came from PBMCs. This receptor was obtained from a male donor in good health and CMV-seronegative. This CDR3 is CASSTRTSGSGDSTDTQYF. In nucleotides, the CDR3 is TGTGCCAGCAGCACGAGGACTAGCGGGAGTGGGGATAGCACAGATACGCAGTATTTT.